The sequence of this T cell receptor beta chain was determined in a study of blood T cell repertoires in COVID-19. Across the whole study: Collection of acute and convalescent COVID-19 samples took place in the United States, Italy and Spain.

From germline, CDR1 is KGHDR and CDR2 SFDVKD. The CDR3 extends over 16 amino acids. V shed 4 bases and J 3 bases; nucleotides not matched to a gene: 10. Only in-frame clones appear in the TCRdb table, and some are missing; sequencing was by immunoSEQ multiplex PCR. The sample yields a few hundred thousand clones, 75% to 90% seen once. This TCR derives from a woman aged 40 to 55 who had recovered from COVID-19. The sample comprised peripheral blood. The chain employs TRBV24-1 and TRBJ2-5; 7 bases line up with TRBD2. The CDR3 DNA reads TGTGCCACCAGTGACCCGACCGGGACTACGAAAGAGACCCAGTACTTC. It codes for CATSDPTGTTKETQYF.